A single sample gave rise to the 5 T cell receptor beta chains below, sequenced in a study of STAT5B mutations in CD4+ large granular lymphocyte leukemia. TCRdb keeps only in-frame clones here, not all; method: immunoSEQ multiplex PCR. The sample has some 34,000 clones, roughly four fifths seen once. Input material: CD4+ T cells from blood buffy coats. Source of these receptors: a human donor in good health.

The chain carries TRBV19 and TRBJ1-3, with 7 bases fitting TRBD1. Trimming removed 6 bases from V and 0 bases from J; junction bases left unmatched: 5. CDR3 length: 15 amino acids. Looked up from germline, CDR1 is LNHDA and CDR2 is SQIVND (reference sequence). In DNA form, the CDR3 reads TGTGCCAGTAGGGAGGACAGGAGCTCTGGAAACACCATATATTTT. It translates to CASREDRSSGNTIYF.

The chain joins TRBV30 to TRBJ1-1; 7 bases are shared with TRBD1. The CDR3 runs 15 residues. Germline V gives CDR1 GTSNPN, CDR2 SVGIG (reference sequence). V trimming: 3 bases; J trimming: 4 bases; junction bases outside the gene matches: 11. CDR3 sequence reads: CAWSATRQGGTEAFF. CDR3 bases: TGTGCCTGGAGCGCTACCCGACAGGGTGGCACTGAAGCTTTCTTT.

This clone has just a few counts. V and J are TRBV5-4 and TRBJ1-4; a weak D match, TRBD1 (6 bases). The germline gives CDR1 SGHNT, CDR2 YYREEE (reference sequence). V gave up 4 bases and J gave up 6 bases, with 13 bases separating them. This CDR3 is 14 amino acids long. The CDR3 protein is CASSLSTGDEKLFF. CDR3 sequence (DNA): TGTGCCAGCAGCCTCTCGACAGGAGATGAAAAACTGTTTTTT.

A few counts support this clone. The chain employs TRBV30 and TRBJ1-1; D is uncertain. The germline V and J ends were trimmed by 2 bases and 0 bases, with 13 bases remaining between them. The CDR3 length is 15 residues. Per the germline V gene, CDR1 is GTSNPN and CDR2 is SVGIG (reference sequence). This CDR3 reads CAWSRGRNMNTEAFF. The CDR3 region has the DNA TGTGCCTGGAGTCGGGGAAGGAACATGAACACTGAAGCTTTCTTT.

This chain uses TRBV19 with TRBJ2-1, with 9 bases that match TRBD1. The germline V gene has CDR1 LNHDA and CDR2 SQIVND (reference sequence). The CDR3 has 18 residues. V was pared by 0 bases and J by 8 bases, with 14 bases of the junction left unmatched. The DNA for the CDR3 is TGTGCCAGTAGTATAGAGTCGACCCACAGGGGGCCCCAGGATGAGCAGTTCTTC. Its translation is CASSIESTHRGPQDEQFF. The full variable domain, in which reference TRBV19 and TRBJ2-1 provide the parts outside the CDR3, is DGGITQSPKYLFRKEGQNVTLSCEQNLNHDAMYWYRQDPGQGLRLIYYSQIVNDFQKGDIAEGYSVSREKKESFPLTVTSAQKNPTAFYLCASSIESTHRGPQDEQFFGPGTRLTVL.